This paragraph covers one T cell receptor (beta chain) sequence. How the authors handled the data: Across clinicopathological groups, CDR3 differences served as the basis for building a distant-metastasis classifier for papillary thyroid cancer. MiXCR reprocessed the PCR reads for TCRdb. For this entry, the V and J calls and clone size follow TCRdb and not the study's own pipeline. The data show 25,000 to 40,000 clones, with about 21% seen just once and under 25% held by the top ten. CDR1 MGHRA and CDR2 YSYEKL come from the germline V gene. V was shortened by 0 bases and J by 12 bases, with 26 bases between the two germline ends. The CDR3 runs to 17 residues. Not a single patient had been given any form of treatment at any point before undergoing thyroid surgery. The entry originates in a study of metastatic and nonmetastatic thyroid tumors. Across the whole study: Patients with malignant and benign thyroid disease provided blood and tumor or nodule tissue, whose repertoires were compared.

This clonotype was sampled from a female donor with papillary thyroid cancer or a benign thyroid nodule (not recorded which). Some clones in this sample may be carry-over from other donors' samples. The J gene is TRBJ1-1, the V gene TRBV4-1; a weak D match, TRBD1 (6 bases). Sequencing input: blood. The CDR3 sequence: CASSQDGISQTGREPFF. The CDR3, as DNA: TGCGCCAGCAGCCAAGATGGGATATCTCAGACAGGACGGGAACCTTTCTTT.